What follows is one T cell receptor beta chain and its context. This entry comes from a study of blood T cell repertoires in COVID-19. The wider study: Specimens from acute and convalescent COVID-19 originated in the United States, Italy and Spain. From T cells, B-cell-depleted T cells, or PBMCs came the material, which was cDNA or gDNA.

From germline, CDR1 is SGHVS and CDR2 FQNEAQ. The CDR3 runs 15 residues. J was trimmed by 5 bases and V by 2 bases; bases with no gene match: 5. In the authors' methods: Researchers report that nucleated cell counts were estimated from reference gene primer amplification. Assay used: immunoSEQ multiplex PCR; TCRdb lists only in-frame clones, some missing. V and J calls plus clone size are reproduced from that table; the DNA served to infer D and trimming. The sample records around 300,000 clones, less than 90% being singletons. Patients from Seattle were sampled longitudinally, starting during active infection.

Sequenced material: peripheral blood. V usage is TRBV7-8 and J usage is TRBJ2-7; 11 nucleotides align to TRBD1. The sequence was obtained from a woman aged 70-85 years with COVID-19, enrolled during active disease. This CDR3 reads CASSLRRDRGDEQYF. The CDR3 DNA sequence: TGTGCCAGCAGCTTAAGACGGGACAGGGGGGACGAGCAGTACTTC.